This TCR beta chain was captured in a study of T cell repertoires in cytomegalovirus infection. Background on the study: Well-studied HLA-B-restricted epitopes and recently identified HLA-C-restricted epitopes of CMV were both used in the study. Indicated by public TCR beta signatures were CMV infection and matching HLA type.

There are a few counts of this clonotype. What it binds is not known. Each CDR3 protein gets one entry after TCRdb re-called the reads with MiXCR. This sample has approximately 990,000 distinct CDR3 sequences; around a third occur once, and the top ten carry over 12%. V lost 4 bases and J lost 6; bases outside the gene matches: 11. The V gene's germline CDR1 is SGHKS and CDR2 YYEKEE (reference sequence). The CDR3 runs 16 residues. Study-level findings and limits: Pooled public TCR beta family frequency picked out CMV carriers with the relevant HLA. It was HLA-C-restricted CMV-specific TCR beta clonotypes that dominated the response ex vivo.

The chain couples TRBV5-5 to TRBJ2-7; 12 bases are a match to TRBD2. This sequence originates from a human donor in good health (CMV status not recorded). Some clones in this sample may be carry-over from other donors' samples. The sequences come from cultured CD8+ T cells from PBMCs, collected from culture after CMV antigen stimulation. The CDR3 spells CASSPPASGGASEQYF. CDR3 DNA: TGTGCCAGCAGCCCTCCAGCTAGCGGGGGGGCCTCCGAGCAGTACTTC.